The sequence of this TCR beta chain was determined in a study of metastatic and nonmetastatic thyroid tumors. Via MiXCR, TCRdb re-called the PCR reads. The sample yields around 20,000 clones, around 30% seen once. This clone was counted only a few times. No patient had received any treatment before thyroid surgery. Source material: tumor tissue. This clonotype was obtained from a male donor with papillary thyroid cancer or a benign thyroid nodule (not recorded which). Some clones in this sample may be carry-over from other donors' samples.

The CDR3, as DNA: TGTGCCAGTACCCCGACGGGTCGACCCCTTTCAGGAATTGAAGCTTTCTTT. Translation: CASTPTGRPLSGIEAFF. J is TRBJ1-1 and V is TRBV19, with D unclear. Trimming removed 7 bases from V and 7 bases from J, with 28 bases in between. The CDR3 has 17 amino acids. Germline V lookup: CDR1 LNHDA, CDR2 SQIVND (reference sequence).